The clone carrying this TCR beta chain was seen more than once but under ten times. Trimming removed 4 bases from V and 6 bases from J, with 10 bases in between. The germline V gene encodes CDR1 DFQATT and CDR2 SNEGSKA (reference sequence). CDR3 length equals 11 residues. These data originate in a study of Graves' ophthalmopathy and Graves' hyperthyroidism. RNA transcripts yielded amplified TCR beta CDR3 regions. Second-round multiplex PCR followed a first-round RT-PCR using HTBI primers. One entry per CDR3 protein results from TCRdb running MiXCR on the multiplex PCR reads. The sample yields 230,000 or so distinct CDR3 sequences, roughly 50% seen once. Symptoms, serum thyroxine and TRAb, thyroid ultrasound, and orbital computed tomography formed the diagnostic basis.

The source of this sequence is an adult man with Graves' ophthalmopathy. Source material: peripheral blood. The V gene is TRBV20-1, the J gene TRBJ2-7, with D perhaps matching TRBD1 (5 bases). The CDR3 here is CSATRAAEQYF. Here the CDR3 DNA reads TGCAGTGCTACCAGGGCGGCCGAGCAGTACTTC.